This is a list of T cell receptor beta chains from one sample in a study of cytomegalovirus exposure and HLA in healthy donors. The method was immunoSEQ multiplex PCR; TCRdb's version includes in-frame clones alone and lacks a portion of them. The sample yields 100,000 or so clones, around three quarters seen once. The sequencing input was PBMCs. The receptors originated from a man aged 35-49 years in good health and CMV-seropositive. The conserved cysteine and the conserved F or W are not part of the CDR3 here. Each record gives: V gene, CDR3 protein.

TRBV15 | ATSRDRTYEQY
TRBV7-3 | ASSPRGGTGELF
TRBV4-1 | ASSPTDRGLETQY
TRBV10-3 | AISEGAGLSQETQY
TRBV18 | ASSPRTDSAYEQY
TRBV28 | ASSLTGAKTYEQY
TRBV11-2 | ASSSPVGSGANGLT
TRBV6-1 | ASSPGSSNYGYT
TRBV10-1 | ASGYRGAVQETQY
TRBV6-1 | ASRTGTGELF
TRBV6-1 | ASSSNPGQSYEQY
TRBV4-1 | ASSLRGTSGAGANVLT
TRBV7-3 | ASSQWTGGKDTQY
TRBV7-2 | ASSLTGVDAQPQH
TRBV29-1 | SVVTSSYNEQF
TRBV5-6 | ASSLGDGRWTGTAHEQY
TRBV10-3 | AISETGVEDTEAF
TRBV28 | ASSSGAGVYNEQF
TRBV7-3 | ASSLTGGGADTQY
TRBV19 | ASSEQGDHRGYT
TRBV7-9 | ASSFGQGAAYEQY
TRBV4-1 | ANSQSSTDEQY
TRBV19 | ASSVGAGNEQF
TRBV4-3 | ASSFGGNDGYT
TRBV11-2 | ASSSGLVVRDTQY
TRBV5-1 | ASSLEPGQGAHAGNTIY
TRBV5-5 | ATHREQVDEQF
TRBV6-5 | ASSLEAGNTIY
TRBV2 | ASSETGTGGAQPQH
TRBV5-6 | ASSLSGRLDYGYT
TRBV11-2 | ASLGTGDGYT
TRBV7-6 | ASSLASYSPLH
TRBV2 | ASSTTGANSPLH
TRBV7-9 | ASSPTQVNTEAF
TRBV4-3 | ASSQYTTGGDTGELF
TRBV4-3 | ASSQDLAGETQY
TRBV4-3 | ASSQDRERAQY
TRBV5-4 | ASSLVQGNYGYT
TRBV6-7 | ASSYSSRTGVCMSNLNLTYEQY
TRBV18 | ASSSGQRYEQY
TRBV6-1 | ASSEAGGGANVLT
TRBV4-1 | ASSLGQTYSNQPQH
TRBV9 | ASSVDSNEQY
TRBV6-1 | ASSKRGGQETQY
TRBV5-1 | ASSFDRDQETQY
TRBV10-3 | AISEVAGGPSDTQY
TRBV2 | ASSGWQAAGELF
TRBV19 | ASRVTGAGNSPLH
TRBV28 | ASSLSPRGYEQY
TRBV28 | ASSLGGALGNEQF